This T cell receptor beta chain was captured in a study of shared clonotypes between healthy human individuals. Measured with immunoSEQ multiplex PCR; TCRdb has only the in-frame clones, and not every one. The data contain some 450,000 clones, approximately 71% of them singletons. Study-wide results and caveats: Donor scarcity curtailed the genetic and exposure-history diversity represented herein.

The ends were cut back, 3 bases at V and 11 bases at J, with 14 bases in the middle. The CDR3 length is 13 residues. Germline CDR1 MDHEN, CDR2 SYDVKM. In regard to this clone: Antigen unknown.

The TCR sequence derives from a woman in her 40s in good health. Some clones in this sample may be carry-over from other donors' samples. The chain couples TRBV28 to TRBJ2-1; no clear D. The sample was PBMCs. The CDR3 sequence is CASSFTRVGKQFF. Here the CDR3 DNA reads TGTGCCAGCAGTTTCACCCGAGTAGGAAAGCAGTTCTTC.